This section outlines one T cell receptor (beta chain) sequence together with its context. Its antigen remains unknown. Documented treatment: approximately 9-day PBMC culture with coronavirus spike peptide pools or control peptides (ViraFEST assay). Trimming stripped 2 bases from V and 4 bases from J, with 11 bases between. CDR1 SGHVS and CDR2 FNYEAQ come from the germline V gene. CDR3 size: 14 residues. The Oncomine TCR Beta short-read assay sequenced DNA from cultured CD4+ T cells. TCRdb analysed the PCR reads with MiXCR anew, one entry per CDR3 protein. The top ten hold 13% to 15% of the sample, which has about 19,000 distinct CDR3 sequences, approximately 38% seen once. The sample belongs to a study of vaccination and CD4 T cells after COVID-19.

Sample: cultured CD4+ T cells from blood. V gene TRBV7-6 combines with J gene TRBJ2-5; tentative D call: TRBD1 (6 bases). This TCR was sampled from a human donor with COVID-19. The CDR3 DNA follows: TGTGCCAGCAGCTTAACAGGGCTCCCAGAGACCCAGTACTTC. Translated: CASSLTGLPETQYF.